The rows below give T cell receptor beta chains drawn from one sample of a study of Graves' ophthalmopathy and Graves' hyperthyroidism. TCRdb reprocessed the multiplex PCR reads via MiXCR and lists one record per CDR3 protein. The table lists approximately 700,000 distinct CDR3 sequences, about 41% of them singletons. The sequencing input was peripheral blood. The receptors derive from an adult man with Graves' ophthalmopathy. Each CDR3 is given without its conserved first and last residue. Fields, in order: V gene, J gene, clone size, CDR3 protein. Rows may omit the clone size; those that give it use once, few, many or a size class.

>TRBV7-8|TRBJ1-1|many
ASSLGTGSEAF
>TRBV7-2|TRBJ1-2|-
ASSFGTAGAYGYT
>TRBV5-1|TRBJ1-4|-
ASSPRTFRKTVF
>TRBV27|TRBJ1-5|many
ASSFSGQHQPQH
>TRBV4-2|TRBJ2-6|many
ASSQGGGSGANVLT
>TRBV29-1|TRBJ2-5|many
SVEQPKETQY
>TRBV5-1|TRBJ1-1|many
ASSFNQNTEAF
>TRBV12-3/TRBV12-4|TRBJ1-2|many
ASSLRRGVGYT
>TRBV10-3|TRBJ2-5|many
AISDRGGTQY
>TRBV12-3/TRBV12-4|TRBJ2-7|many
ASSPGRRNYEQY
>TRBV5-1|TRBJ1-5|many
ASSPRPDSNQPQH
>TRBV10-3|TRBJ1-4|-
AIIPDRGNEKLF
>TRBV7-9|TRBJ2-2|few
ASSFSLDRYTGELF
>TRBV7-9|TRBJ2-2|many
ASSFDRNTGELF
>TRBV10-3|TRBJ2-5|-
AISVLGGKETQY
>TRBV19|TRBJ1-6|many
ASSSGRHFNSPLH
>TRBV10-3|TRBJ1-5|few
ASSYTGGRNQPQH
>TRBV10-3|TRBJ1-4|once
AIGTNEKLF
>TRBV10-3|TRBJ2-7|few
ASSPQQGAFSYEQY
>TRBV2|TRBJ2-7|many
ASAGGYEQY
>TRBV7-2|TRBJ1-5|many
ASSLAREPQH
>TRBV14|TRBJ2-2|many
ASSQQDGELF
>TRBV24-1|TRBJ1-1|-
ATSDFRNGANTEAF
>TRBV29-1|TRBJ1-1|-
SVGSTEAF
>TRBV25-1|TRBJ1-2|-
ASSPEGVYGYT
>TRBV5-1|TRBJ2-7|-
ATTGTSYEQY
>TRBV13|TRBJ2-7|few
ASSPAVGLAGATSYEQY
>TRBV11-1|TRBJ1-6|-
ASMARQGYNSPLH
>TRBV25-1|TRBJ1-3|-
ASKGAAGGNTIY
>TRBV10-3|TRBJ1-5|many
AISEEGSNQPQH
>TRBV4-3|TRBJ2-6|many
ASSHGGGGSGANVLT
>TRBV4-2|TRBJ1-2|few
ASSQAGQRYGYT
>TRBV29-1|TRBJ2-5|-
SGTSGRQGSYQETQY
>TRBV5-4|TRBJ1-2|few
ASSKGQVLTNGYT
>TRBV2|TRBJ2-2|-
ASSRPRTSNTGELF
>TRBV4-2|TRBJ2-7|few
ASSQSRTQPYEQY
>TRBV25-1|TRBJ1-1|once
ASGGTSMRTGRSMNTEAF
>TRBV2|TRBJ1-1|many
ASRGDGQNTEAF
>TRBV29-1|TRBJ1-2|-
SLEQYGYGYT
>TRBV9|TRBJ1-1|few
ASSPRWGVDPEAF
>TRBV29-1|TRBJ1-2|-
SSFHRGREDGYT